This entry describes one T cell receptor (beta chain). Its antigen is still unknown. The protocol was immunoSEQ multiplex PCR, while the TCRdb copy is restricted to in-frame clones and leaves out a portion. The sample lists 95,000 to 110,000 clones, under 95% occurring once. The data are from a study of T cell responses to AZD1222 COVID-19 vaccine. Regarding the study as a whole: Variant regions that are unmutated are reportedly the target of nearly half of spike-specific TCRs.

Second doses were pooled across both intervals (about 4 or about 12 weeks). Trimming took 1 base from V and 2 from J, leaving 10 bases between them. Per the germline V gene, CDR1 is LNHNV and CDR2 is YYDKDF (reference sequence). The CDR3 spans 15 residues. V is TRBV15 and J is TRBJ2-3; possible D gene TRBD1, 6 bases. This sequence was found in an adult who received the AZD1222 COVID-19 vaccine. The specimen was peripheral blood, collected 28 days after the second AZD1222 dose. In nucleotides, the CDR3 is TGTGCCACCAGCAGAGGACAGGTGACCACAGATACGCAGTATTTT. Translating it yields CATSRGQVTTDTQYF.